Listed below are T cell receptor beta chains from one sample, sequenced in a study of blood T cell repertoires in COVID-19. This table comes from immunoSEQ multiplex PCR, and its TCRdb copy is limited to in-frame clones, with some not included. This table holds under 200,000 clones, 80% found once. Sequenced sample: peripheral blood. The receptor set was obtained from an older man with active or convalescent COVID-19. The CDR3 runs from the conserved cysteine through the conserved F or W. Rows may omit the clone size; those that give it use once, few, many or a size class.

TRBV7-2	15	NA	CASSLQTGVNQPQHF
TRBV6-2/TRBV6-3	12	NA	CASSYPDTEAFF
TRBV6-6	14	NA	CASSYLQGKTEAFF
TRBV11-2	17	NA	CASSLDRSSGGEETQYF
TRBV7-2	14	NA	CASSPQDTGTEAFF
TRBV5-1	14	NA	CASSPVMPDTEAFF
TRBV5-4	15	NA	CASSLERATNEKLFF
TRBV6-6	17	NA	CASSRFDPGQGGNTIYF
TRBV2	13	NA	CASSPGIYNEQFF
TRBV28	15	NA	CASSRRREGNYGYTF
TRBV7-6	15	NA	CASSLASSGTGELFF
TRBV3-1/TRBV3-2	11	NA	CASSPAWGHPF
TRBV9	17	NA	CASSLTGTGGLTTEAFF
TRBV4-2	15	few	CASSPEDSLNTEAFF
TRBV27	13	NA	CASSPNAEGPLHF
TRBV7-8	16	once	CASSLVQGAVNSPLHF
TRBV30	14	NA	CAWSRTGTNTEAFF
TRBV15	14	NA	CATSRGSSYNEQFF
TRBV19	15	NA	CASSPSPGTGHGYTF
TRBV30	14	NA	CARGLAGDGETQYF
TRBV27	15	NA	CASSLEGRPGSPLHF
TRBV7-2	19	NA	CASSLVPSTGTGAKNIQYF
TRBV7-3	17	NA	CASSSPGDSGNTGELFF
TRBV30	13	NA	CAWTGQPNQPQHF
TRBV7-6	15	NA	CASSLGTDPNYGYTF
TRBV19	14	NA	CASSAADGDYGYTF